The text below deals with one T cell receptor (beta chain). Deletions cut 1 base from V and 3 bases from J, with 10 bases between. Germline V gene lookup returns CDR1 MNHNS and CDR2 SASEGT. The CDR3 extends over 15 amino acids. Seattle patient enrollment occurred during active infection, with longitudinal follow-up thereafter. The source of the sample is a study of blood T cell repertoires in COVID-19. Turning to the study itself: Acute and convalescent COVID-19 samples came from the United States, Italy and Spain. From T cells, B-cell-depleted T cells, or PBMCs came the material, which was cDNA or gDNA.

In the source study's methods: Reference gene primer amplification gave nucleated cell count estimates. The assay was immunoSEQ multiplex PCR, and TCRdb's table has in-frame clones only and misses some. V, J and clone size reflect that table, while D and trimming were determined from the DNA. Of over 200,000 clones in the sample, 86% were seen once. This chain uses TRBV6-1 with TRBJ1-5, with D perhaps TRBD1 (5 bases). Input material: peripheral blood. This receptor was taken from a man in his forties or fifties with COVID-19, enrolled during active disease. CDR3 coding DNA: TGTGCCAGCAGTGAAGTAGGGACTTTCAATCAGCCCCAGCATTTT. Its protein product is CASSEVGTFNQPQHF.